This TCR beta chain was captured by sequencing in a study of metastatic and nonmetastatic thyroid tumors. Overall study context: Across blood and tumor or nodule tissue, repertoires from malignant and benign thyroid patients were compared with one another. Study outcomes and limitations: Malignant tumors reportedly showed significantly higher TCR beta diversity than benign nodules in both blood and tumor.

Until they underwent thyroid surgery, no patient had received any treatment. This CDR3 spans 17 amino acids. V dropped 0 bases and J dropped 13 bases, with 24 bases sitting between them. In germline, CDR1 is SGHTA, CDR2 FQGNSA. Original processing methods: Variation in CDR3 across clinicopathological groups served as the basis for constructing a distant-metastasis classifier in papillary thyroid cancer. Through MiXCR, TCRdb re-clonotyped the PCR reads. These V and J calls originate from TCRdb's pipeline instead of the authors' own analysis. The table records about 33,000 clones, around 17% of them present only once. Remarks on this clone: Antigen unknown.

This rearrangement joins TRBV7-2 to TRBJ2-2; D gene ambiguous. The specimen was blood. This receptor was identified in a male donor with papillary thyroid cancer or a benign thyroid nodule (not recorded which). Some clones in this sample may be carry-over from other donors' samples. In nucleotides, the CDR3 is TGTGCCAGCAGCTTAGCGCTCGGAATCGCGAACACCGGTGGGCTGTTTTTT. It specifies CASSLALGIANTGGLFF.